This T cell receptor (beta chain) was sequenced for a study of identical twins. V was clipped by 2 bases and J by 8 bases, with 6 bases between them. CDR3 length: 12 residues. Germline loops: CDR1 MNHEY, CDR2 SVGEGT. This clonotype was seen many times. As yet, its antigen is unknown. TCRdb itself ran the 5' RACE reads through MiXCR, one entry per CDR3 protein. This sample has about 200,000 distinct CDR3 sequences, with approximately 7.1% found just once. Notes on the study in general: Twin pairs' shared out-of-frame alpha sequences were enriched in low generation probability. For cord blood, abundant beta clonotypes had fewer insertions, unlike memory repertoires, which showed none.

This sample was also put to use in a study of T cells expressing NK-cell markers. That work adds: The authors sequenced eight donors, of whom seven were HCMV-seropositive and one was seronegative.

The TCR comes from a woman aged 18 to 35 in good health. The source material was CD8+ T cells sorted from blood. The chain uses TRBV6-2 or TRBV6-3 and TRBJ1-4, with no clear D. DNA of the CDR3: TGTGCCAGCAGTTACGGGATAGAAAAACTGTTTTTT. This encodes CASSYGIEKLFF.